The 20 T cell receptor beta chains below all came from one sample that was sequenced in a study of blood T cell repertoires in COVID-19. Sequencing was performed with immunoSEQ multiplex PCR; in TCRdb, only in-frame clones are kept and a portion is missing. The table has 150,000 to 250,000 clones, approximately 80% seen once; the top ten hold approximately 7.2%. The source material was peripheral blood. All receptors derive from a human donor with acute or convalescent COVID-19. The donor label of this sample is uncertain.

The J gene is TRBJ1-5, the V gene TRBV5-5; 12 nucleotides agree with TRBD1. CDR3 length: 16 residues. The ends lost 3 bases at V and 4 bases at J; junction bases unmatched: 5. Germline loops: CDR1 SGHKS, CDR2 YYEKEE (reference sequence). CDR3 nucleotides: TGTGCCAGCAGCTCCGGGACAGGGGGCACAAATCAGCCCCAGCATTTT. Translated, it gives CASSSGTGGTNQPQHF.

The chain carries TRBV19 and TRBJ1-1, with 7 nucleotides matching TRBD1. This CDR3 contains 14 residues. Germline CDR1 reads LNHDA; CDR2 reads SQIVND (reference sequence). V lost 5 bases to trimming and J lost 2 bases; unmatched junction nucleotides: 5. The CDR3 protein is CASSATGLNTEAFF. In DNA form, the CDR3 reads TGTGCCAGTAGTGCGACAGGGTTAAACACTGAAGCTTTCTTT. The whole variable domain, remainder taken from reference TRBV19 and TRBJ1-1, is DGGITQSPKYLFRKEGQNVTLSCEQNLNHDAMYWYRQDPGQGLRLIYYSQIVNDFQKGDIAEGYSVSREKKESFPLTVTSAQKNPTAFYLCASSATGLNTEAFFGQGTRLTVV.

The J gene is TRBJ2-2, the V gene TRBV14, with TRBD1 identical over 7 bases. Germline trimming cut 3 bases from V and 0 bases from J; bases unmatched to any gene: 1. Per germline, CDR1 SGHDN and CDR2 FVKESK. The CDR3 length is 15 residues. CDR3 DNA sequence: TGTGCCAGCAGCCACGGGACAGCGAACACCGGGGAGCTGTTTTTT. It translates to CASSHGTANTGELFF.

The rearrangement uses TRBV3-1 (or the pseudogene TRBV3-2) and TRBJ2-7; TRBD1 agrees at 9 bases. Germline CDR1 and CDR2: LGHDT and YNNKEL (reference sequence). V lost 3 bases to trimming and J lost 6 bases; unmatched junction nucleotides: 9. This CDR3 comprises 15 residues. The CDR3 nucleotides read TGTGCCAGCAGCCAGCCGGGACAGGGAGGCTCCGAGCAGTACTTC. Amino acids: CASSQPGQGGSEQYF.

This chain links TRBV5-1 with TRBJ2-5; TRBD1 matches at 10 bases. CDR1 and CDR2 (germline): SGHRS, YFSETQ. J gave up 6 bases and V 4 bases, and 6 bases lay outside the gene matches. The CDR3 extends over 14 amino acids. Here the CDR3 reads CASSTRQGAKTQYF. Written as DNA, the CDR3 is TGCGCCAGCAGCACCAGACAGGGGGCCAAGACCCAGTACTTC.

This chain joins TRBV28 and TRBJ2-6; the match to TRBD1 covers 7 bases. CDR3 size: 17 residues. Trimming took 6 bases from V and 2 from J; bases not matched to a gene: 10. CDR1 MDHEN and CDR2 SYDVKM come from the germline V gene. CDR3 DNA: TGTGCCAGCAGCCAGACAGGGTTGGGAACTGGGGCCAACGTCCTGACTTTC. Residues: CASSQTGLGTGANVLTF.

This chain connects TRBV5-1 to TRBJ1-6; TRBD1 is a possible D gene (5 bases). CDR3 length: 15 amino acids. V lost 0 bases and J lost 7, with 11 bases in between. Looked up from germline, CDR1 is SGHRS and CDR2 is YFSETQ. The CDR3 nucleotides read TGCGCCAGCAGCTTGGAAGGCAGGGAAAATTCACCCCTCCACTTT. Residues: CASSLEGRENSPLHF.

This chain links TRBV6-5 with TRBJ2-2; TRBD2 matches at 9 bases. Germline values: CDR1 MNHEY, CDR2 SVGAGI. The CDR3 loop spans 15 amino acids. V trimming: 2 bases; J trimming: 7 bases; junction bases outside the gene matches: 5. The CDR3: CASSYRGLAGGELFF. In nucleotides, the CDR3 is TGTGCCAGCAGTTACCGGGGACTAGCTGGCGGGGAGCTGTTTTTT.

This chain joins TRBV11-2 and TRBJ1-4, with D unresolved. Germline V gene lookup returns CDR1 SGHAT and CDR2 FQNNGV. V dropped 2 bases and J dropped 8 bases, with 6 bases sitting between them. This CDR3 spans 12 amino acids. The CDR3 region has the DNA TGTGCCAGCAGCTTAACGGGGGAAAAACTGTTTTTT. The encoded protein is CASSLTGEKLFF.

This rearrangement joins TRBV19 to TRBJ1-5; D is possibly TRBD1 (5 bases). The CDR3 is 16 amino acids. With 1 base removed from V and 3 bases from J, the gap between germline ends came to 13 bases. Per the germline V gene, CDR1 is LNHDA and CDR2 is SQIVND (reference sequence). DNA of the CDR3: TGTGCCAGTAGTATAGTGGCCAGGGTCTTCAATCAGCCCCAGCATTTT. This sequence encodes CASSIVARVFNQPQHF.

The table lists this clone with a count of one. V usage is TRBV4-3 and J usage is TRBJ2-3, with TRBD1 as a possible D gene (5 bases). The CDR3 runs to 13 residues. Germline V CDR1 and CDR2: LGHNA, YSLEER. With 0 bases removed from V and 5 bases from J, the gap between germline ends came to 6 bases. Written as DNA, the CDR3 is TGCGCCAGCAGCCAAGATAGGGGAGATACGCAGTATTTT. The encoded protein is CASSQDRGDTQYF.

J is TRBJ2-3 and V is TRBV5-8; TRBD1 aligns across 10 bases. The CDR3 is 14 residues long. Per germline, CDR1 SGHTS and CDR2 YDEGEE. V gave up 3 bases and J gave up 3 bases; unmatched junction bases: 1. The CDR3 sequence is CASSSDRGTDTQYF. The DNA for the CDR3 is TGTGCCAGCAGCTCGGACAGGGGGACAGATACGCAGTATTTT.

This clone came up once. The chain links TRBV6-2 or TRBV6-3 to TRBJ2-1; 8 bases line up with TRBD1. This CDR3 comprises 12 residues. Germline CDR1 is MNHEY and CDR2 is SVGEGT. The junction had 5 bases not matched to a gene; V was cut back by 6 bases and J by 10 bases. The CDR3 loop reads CASSNRGNEQFF. The CDR3 DNA reads as TGTGCCAGCAGCAACAGGGGGAACGAGCAGTTCTTC.

The chain combines TRBV7-9 with TRBJ1-4; TRBD1 agrees at 8 bases. With V trimmed by 4 bases and J by 5 bases, 6 bases remained unmatched. The germline V gene has CDR1 SEHNR and CDR2 FQNEAQ (reference sequence). The CDR3 runs 15 residues. The CDR3 spells CASSSARTGNEKLFF. CDR3 DNA: TGTGCCAGCAGCTCGGCGAGGACAGGGAATGAAAAACTGTTTTTT.

This clone was seen only a few times. The gene calls are TRBV5-1 and TRBJ2-1; a weak D match, TRBD2 (6 bases). Germline CDR1 is SGHRS and CDR2 is YFSETQ. The V and J ends lost 0 bases and 8 bases respectively, with 18 bases between them. The CDR3 spans 16 residues. CDR3 protein: CASSLAGGFTQDEQFF. The CDR3 DNA reads TGCGCCAGCAGCTTGGCCGGAGGGTTTACCCAGGATGAGCAGTTCTTC.

The rearrangement uses TRBV19 and TRBJ2-3, with 7 bases fitting TRBD1. J gave up 3 bases and V 3 bases, and 6 bases lay outside the gene matches. The germline V gene has CDR1 LNHDA and CDR2 SQIVND (reference sequence). The CDR3 loop spans 15 amino acids. The CDR3, as DNA: TGTGCCAGTAGTATCCCCGGGACAGCTACAGATACGCAGTATTTT. It codes for CASSIPGTATDTQYF.

The chain uses TRBV7-3 and TRBJ1-2, with 7 bases lining up with TRBD1. The germline CDR1 and CDR2 sequences are SGHTA and FQGTGA. The CDR3 runs 15 residues. Trimming at V came to 5 bases and at J to 4 bases, leaving 10 bases not matched to a gene. DNA for the CDR3: TGTGCCAGCAGCGCTTACCCAGGGGGAACCTATGGCTACACCTTC. The encoded protein is CASSAYPGGTYGYTF.

The gene calls are TRBV6-5 and TRBJ2-5; D may be TRBD1 (6 bases). This CDR3 is 13 amino acids long. Germline CDR1 is MNHEY and CDR2 is SVGAGI. V dropped 6 bases and J dropped 4 bases, with 12 bases sitting between them. In DNA form, the CDR3 reads TGTGCCAGCAGCCGACAGGAAGGAGAGACCCAGTACTTC. Amino acid sequence: CASSRQEGETQYF.

The chain joins TRBV10-3 to TRBJ2-7; 7 positions agree with TRBD1. V dropped 0 bases and J dropped 7; count of bases not matched to a gene: 6. This CDR3 spans 14 amino acids. CDR1 is ENHRY and CDR2 is SYGVKD in the germline V gene. CDR3 protein: CAISESETGSEQYF. CDR3 sequence (DNA): TGTGCCATCAGTGAGTCGGAGACAGGGTCTGAGCAGTACTTC.

CDR3 amino acids: CASSQDQLGYTF. For the CDR3, the DNA is TGTGCCAGCAGCCAAGACCAGTTAGGCTACACCTTC. The V and J genes are TRBV14 and TRBJ1-2; D not certain. The germline V and J ends were trimmed by 0 bases and 8 bases, with 7 bases remaining between them. There are 12 residues in the CDR3. Germline V gene lookup returns CDR1 SGHDN and CDR2 FVKESK.